The 15 T cell receptor beta chains reported below all come from one sample, sequenced in a study of T cell responses to AZD1222 COVID-19 vaccine. Libraries were prepared by immunoSEQ multiplex PCR; TCRdb keeps only in-frame clonotypes and omits some of them. The sample contains tens of thousands of clones, roughly 89% of which appear only once. The specimen comprised peripheral blood, sampled on day 0 of AZD1222 vaccination. The receptors stem from an adult in good health.

This clone has a handful of counts. V is TRBV7-6 and J is TRBJ2-7; 8 bases line up with TRBD1. Unmatched junction bases numbered 9, after V lost 3 bases and J lost 2 bases. This CDR3 has 16 residues. Looked up from germline, CDR1 is SGHVS and CDR2 is FNYEAQ. The CDR3 sequence: CASSFGQGTHTYEQYF. The CDR3 DNA is TGTGCCAGCAGCTTCGGACAGGGCACCCACACCTACGAGCAGTACTTC.

The V call is TRBV7-2, the J call TRBJ1-6; 9 positions agree with TRBD1. V was pared by 5 bases and J by 7 bases, with 3 bases of the junction left unmatched. The CDR3 extends over 14 amino acids. Germline-derived CDR1 and CDR2 are SGHTA and FQGNSA. This CDR3 reads CASSAGTGNSPLHF. The CDR3 nucleotides are TGTGCCAGCAGCGCCGGGACAGGGAATTCACCCCTCCACTTT. The full variable domain, in which reference TRBV7-2 and TRBJ1-6 provide the parts outside the CDR3, is GAGVSQSPSNKVTEKGKDVELRCDPISGHTALYWYRQSLGQGLEFLIYFQGNSAPDKSGLPSDRFSAERTGGSVSTLTIQRTQQEDSAVYLCASSAGTGNSPLHFGNGTRLTVT.

The chain combines TRBV12-3 or TRBV12-4 with TRBJ2-7; no clear D gene. V dropped 2 bases and J dropped 6 bases, with 11 bases sitting between them. The CDR3 loop spans 13 amino acids. CDR3 in DNA: TGTGCCAGCAGTTTACTCACCTCGGGCGAGCAGTACTTC. This sequence encodes CASSLLTSGEQYF.

This sequence joins TRBV11-2 and TRBJ1-1; D is ambiguous. CDR3 length: 14 amino acids. Deletions cut 1 base from V and 2 bases from J, with 8 bases between. Germline V gene lookup returns CDR1 SGHAT and CDR2 FQNNGV. The DNA of the CDR3 is TGTGCCAGCAGCTTAGTGACGGTCAACACTGAAGCTTTCTTT. It is translated as CASSLVTVNTEAFF. The whole variable domain, filled in from reference TRBV11-2 and TRBJ1-1, reads EAGVAQSPRYKIIEKRQSVAFWCNPISGHATLYWYQQILGQGPKLLIQFQNNGVVDDSQLPKDRFSAERLKGVDSTLKIQPAKLEDSAVYLCASSLVTVNTEAFFGQGTRLTVV.

J is TRBJ2-7 and V is TRBV10-3; D may be TRBD1 (6 bases). CDR3 size: 11 residues. The germline V and J ends were trimmed by 10 bases and 3 bases, with 10 bases remaining between them. The V gene's germline CDR1 is ENHRY and CDR2 SYGVKD. Here the CDR3 DNA reads TGTGCCACCGAGGACAGCTACGAGCAGTACTTC. Its translation is CATEDSYEQYF.

V usage is TRBV24-1 and J usage is TRBJ2-1; 11 bases align to TRBD1. Germline values: CDR1 KGHDR, CDR2 SFDVKD. V was pared by 2 bases and J by 10 bases, with 6 bases of the junction left unmatched. The CDR3 runs 15 residues. CDR3 in amino acids: CATSDSGTGGWEQFF. The CDR3, as DNA: TGTGCCACCAGTGATTCCGGGACAGGGGGATGGGAGCAGTTCTTC.

The chain recombines TRBV30 with TRBJ1-3; D is possibly TRBD1 (6 bases). The V gene's germline CDR1 is GTSNPN and CDR2 SVGIG (reference sequence). This CDR3 has 17 residues. V was cut by 3 bases and J by 0 bases, with 18 bases left in between. In DNA form, the CDR3 reads TGTGCCTGGAGAGGAACGGGCAGGGGCCTCTCTGGAAACACCATATATTTT. This codes for CAWRGTGRGLSGNTIYF.

CDR3 sequence reads: CASSLEQGKRYEQYF. Here the CDR3 DNA reads TGTGCCAGCAGCTTAGAACAGGGCAAACGCTACGAGCAGTACTTC. J is TRBJ2-7 and V is TRBV7-2; D is perhaps TRBD1 (6 bases). Between the trimmed V and J ends, which lost 1 base and 3 bases, there was a span of 13 bases. The CDR3 is 15 amino acids. Germline V lookup: CDR1 SGHTA, CDR2 FQGNSA.

V and J are TRBV5-1 and TRBJ2-1, with unresolved D. The CDR3 loop spans 16 amino acids. Germline V gene sequence: CDR1 SGHRS, CDR2 YFSETQ. V gave up 1 base and J gave up 0 bases, with 11 bases separating them. In DNA form, the CDR3 reads TGCGCCAGCAGCTTGATCCAGCCGAGCTCCTACAATGAGCAGTTCTTC. Its protein is CASSLIQPSSYNEQFF.

The rearrangement joins TRBV2 to TRBJ1-1; D is possibly TRBD1 (5 bases). The V end lost 3 bases, the J end lost 0 bases, and 5 bases lay between the germline ends. The CDR3 runs 13 residues. Germline lookup yields CDR1 SNHLY and CDR2 FYNNEI. The CDR3 reads CASSDRVNTEAFF. The CDR3 nucleotides are TGTGCCAGCAGTGACAGGGTGAACACTGAAGCTTTCTTT.

The genes are TRBV20-1 and TRBJ2-5, with TRBD1 identical over 7 bases. J was trimmed by 5 bases and V by 3 bases; bases with no gene match: 6. The CDR3 sequence is 13 residues long. In germline, CDR1 is DFQATT, CDR2 SNEGSKA (reference sequence). CDR3 protein: CSASGQDRETQYF. The CDR3 nucleotides read TGCAGTGCTAGTGGACAGGATAGGGAGACCCAGTACTTC.

The V call is TRBV12-3 or TRBV12-4, the J call TRBJ1-5; D not resolved. V was trimmed by 6 bases and J by 6 bases, leaving 9 bases between them. This CDR3 spans 12 amino acids. DNA for the CDR3: TGTGCCAGCAGGGCGTTGGGTCAGCCCCAGCATTTT. Amino acids: CASRALGQPQHF.

The chain combines TRBV19 with TRBJ2-1, with D perhaps matching TRBD2 (5 bases). V was clipped by 2 bases and J by 8 bases, with 10 bases between them. The CDR3 is 13 residues long. Germline CDR1 LNHDA, CDR2 SQIVND (reference sequence). CDR3 region: CASSITGWDEQFF. The DNA for the CDR3 is TGTGCCAGTAGTATAACGGGGTGGGATGAGCAGTTCTTC.

V gene TRBV18 combines with J gene TRBJ1-5; D remains ambiguous. The CDR3 consists of 15 residues. V was cut by 1 base and J by 3 bases, with 10 bases left in between. Germline values: CDR1 KGHSH, CDR2 LQKENI. The CDR3 loop is CASSPLGGHNQPQHF. CDR3 nucleotides: TGTGCCAGCTCACCACTAGGAGGGCACAATCAGCCCCAGCATTTT.

This chain joins TRBV19 and TRBJ2-2, with D tentatively TRBD1 or TRBD2 (6 bases each). The CDR3 spans 16 residues. V was clipped by 3 bases and J by 3 bases, with 14 bases between them. Germline V lookup: CDR1 LNHDA, CDR2 SQIVND (reference sequence). This CDR3 reads CASSMRGGQDTGELFF. DNA of the CDR3: TGTGCCAGTAGTATGAGAGGGGGGCAAGACACCGGGGAGCTGTTTTTT.